The 30 T cell receptor beta chains below come from one sample, sequenced in a study of blood T cell repertoires in COVID-19. Some clones are missing from TCRdb's copy, which holds only in-frame ones; the method was immunoSEQ multiplex PCR. Among about 230,000 clones listed, about 85% were seen once. Sequencing input: peripheral blood. These TCRs come from a man aged 35 to 55 with acute or convalescent COVID-19.

The chain uses TRBV11-2 and TRBJ2-7; D is uncertain. The CDR3 totals 13 residues. The germline V and J ends were trimmed by 5 bases and 3 bases, with 11 bases remaining between them. CDR1 and CDR2 from the germline V gene are SGHAT and FQNNGV. The chain's CDR3 is CASSRAHSYEQYF. As DNA, the CDR3 is TGTGCCAGCAGCCGCGCCCACAGCTACGAGCAGTACTTC.

This chain connects TRBV5-1 to TRBJ1-1, with D unresolved. V gave up 0 bases and J gave up 7 bases, with 16 bases separating them. The germline V gene has CDR1 SGHRS and CDR2 YFSETQ. This CDR3 spans 15 amino acids. The CDR3 DNA reads as TGCGCCAGCAGCTTGGTGGTTGAGGAGAACGGTGAAGCTTTCTTT. The encoded protein is CASSLVVEENGEAFF. Looking up the rest from reference TRBV5-1 and TRBJ1-1 gives the full variable domain: KAGVTQTPRYLIKTRGQQVTLSCSPISGHRSVSWYQQTPGQGLQFLFEYFSETQRNKGNFPGRFSGRQFSNSRSEMNVSTLELGDSALYLCASSLVVEENGEAFFGQGTRLTVV.

The rearrangement uses TRBV11-1 and TRBJ1-1, with TRBD1 identical over 11 bases. Germline trimming cut 4 bases from V and 6 bases from J; bases unmatched to any gene: 7. The CDR3 loop spans 15 amino acids. The V gene's germline CDR1 is SGHAT and CDR2 FQDESV (reference sequence). The CDR3 loop reads CASSSPGTGGAEAFF. CDR3 in DNA: TGTGCCAGCAGCTCCCCCGGGACAGGGGGAGCTGAAGCTTTCTTT.

This chain links TRBV20-1 with TRBJ2-1; unclear D gene. This CDR3 is built from 10 residues. Germline V gene lookup returns CDR1 DFQATT and CDR2 SNEGSKA (reference sequence). V shed 8 bases and J shed 6 bases, with 8 bases lying between them. The DNA of the CDR3 is TGCAGTAGCGCGTCCAATGAGCAGTTCTTC. Translating it yields CSSASNEQFF.

The V call is TRBV7-9, the J call TRBJ1-3; TRBD1 matches at 9 bases. The germline V gene encodes CDR1 SEHNR and CDR2 FQNEAQ (reference sequence). With 4 bases clipped from V and 8 bases from J, the junction kept 6 bases outside the gene matches. The CDR3 is 14 residues long. The CDR3 is CASSSLQGADTIYF. CDR3 nucleotides: TGTGCCAGCAGCTCTTTACAGGGGGCGGACACCATATATTTT.

The rearrangement joins TRBV7-2 to TRBJ1-1; 9 bases align to TRBD1. The CDR3 is 15 amino acids. The ends lost 6 bases at V and 5 bases at J; junction bases unmatched: 10. Germline V gives CDR1 SGHTA, CDR2 FQGNSA. CDR3 sequence: CASRTQGAGRTEAFF. The CDR3 bases are TGTGCCAGCAGGACACAGGGGGCCGGACGAACTGAAGCTTTCTTT.

V gene TRBV12-5 combines with J gene TRBJ2-7, with TRBD1 as a possible D gene (6 bases). The CDR3 sequence is 15 residues long. V lost 2 bases and J 0 bases, leaving 11 bases between the germline ends. Germline-derived CDR1 and CDR2 are LGHNT and FRNRAP. As DNA, the CDR3 is TGTGCTAGTGGTTTGTCGGCGGACAGCTCCTACGAGCAGTACTTC. Its protein product is CASGLSADSSYEQYF.

The CDR3 nucleotides are TGTGCCAGCTCCCTAGACTCTGGGGCCAACGTCCTGACTTTC. Translated, it gives CASSLDSGANVLTF. The J gene is TRBJ2-6, the V gene TRBV18; D gene uncertain. V lost 6 bases and J lost 0, with 6 bases in between. Germline CDR1 and CDR2: KGHSH and LQKENI. The CDR3 has 14 residues.

This sequence joins TRBV5-6 and TRBJ1-6; D possibly corresponds to TRBD1 (6 bases). Trimming cost V 0 bases and J 5 bases, with 15 bases left between them. Germline V gene data show CDR1 as SGHDT and CDR2 as YYEEEE. The CDR3 covers 17 residues. CDR3 nucleotides: TGTGCCAGCAGCTTGGCGGGGGGGAGGGGGAATAATTCACCCCTCCACTTT. Amino acids: CASSLAGGRGNNSPLHF. The full variable domain, completed using reference TRBV5-6 and TRBJ1-6, is DAGVTQSPTHLIKTRGQQVTLRCSPKSGHDTVSWYQQALGQGPQFIFQYYEEEERQRGNFPDRFSGHQFPNYSSELNVNALLLGDSALYLCASSLAGGRGNNSPLHFGNGTRLTVT.

This chain joins TRBV28 and TRBJ1-5; D unclear. The CDR3 is 16 amino acids. Trimming removed 4 bases from V and 2 bases from J, with 15 bases in between. Germline V gene data show CDR1 as MDHEN and CDR2 as SYDVKM. DNA for the CDR3: TGTGCCAGCAGTTCCACCGGTCCCGGGGGCAATCAGCCCCAGCATTTT. Protein sequence: CASSSTGPGGNQPQHF. Complete variable domain (other parts from reference TRBV28 and TRBJ1-5): DVKVTQSSRYLVKRTGEKVFLECVQDMDHENMFWYRQDPGLGLRLIYFSYDVKMKEKGDIPEGYSVSREKKERFSLILESASTNQTSMYLCASSSTGPGGNQPQHFGDGTRLSIL.

The chain's CDR3 is CASSLGAGDTQYF. CDR3 in DNA: TGTGCCAGCAGCTTAGGGGCAGGGGATACGCAGTATTTT. The chain employs TRBV7-9 and TRBJ2-3; a weak D match, TRBD1 (5 bases). The CDR3 is 13 amino acids. V dropped 1 base and J dropped 6 bases, with 8 bases sitting between them. Germline V CDR1 and CDR2: SEHNR, FQNEAQ (reference sequence).

The chain has TRBV5-1 and TRBJ2-5, with no clear D. Trimming took off 5 bases at V and 7 bases at J, with 18 bases between the two ends. This CDR3 region has 14 residues. The germline gives CDR1 SGHRS, CDR2 YFSETQ. CDR3 loop: CASRSIGWLGTQYF. CDR3 DNA sequence: TGCGCCAGCAGGAGTATTGGTTGGCTAGGGACCCAGTACTTC.

This chain connects TRBV5-1 to TRBJ1-6; D is perhaps TRBD1 (6 bases). Germline CDR1 and CDR2: SGHRS and YFSETQ. The CDR3 contains 17 residues. V was pared by 4 bases and J by 10 bases, with 24 bases between. The CDR3 nucleotides are TGCGCCAGCAGCCGCCGAAACACCCCTACAGGGAACTCACCCCTCCACTTT. The encoded protein is CASSRRNTPTGNSPLHF. Full variable domain (remainder filled in from reference TRBV5-1 and TRBJ1-6): KAGVTQTPRYLIKTRGQQVTLSCSPISGHRSVSWYQQTPGQGLQFLFEYFSETQRNKGNFPGRFSGRQFSNSRSEMNVSTLELGDSALYLCASSRRNTPTGNSPLHFGNGTRLTVT.

The genes are TRBV19 and TRBJ2-7; 9 nucleotides line up with TRBD2. This CDR3 is 17 amino acids long. Germline CDR1 and CDR2: LNHDA and SQIVND (reference sequence). V lost 6 bases, J lost 2 bases, and 14 bases stayed unmatched. The CDR3 nucleotides are TGTGCCAGTAGGAGGTCGGGCGGGGGGGAGCCGGCCTACGAGCAGTACTTC. It translates to CASRRSGGGEPAYEQYF.

The chain has TRBV25-1 and TRBJ1-2; D might be TRBD1 (5 bases). CDR1 MGHDK and CDR2 SYGVNS come from the germline V gene. The CDR3 loop spans 14 amino acids. V lost 2 bases, J lost 3 bases, and 10 bases lay in between. Here the CDR3 DNA reads TGTGCCAGCAGTGAAGACAGAAAATACTATGGCTACACCTTC. Translating it yields CASSEDRKYYGYTF.

The chain recombines TRBV30 with TRBJ2-1; 12 bases agree with TRBD2. CDR1 and CDR2 (germline): GTSNPN, SVGIG (reference sequence). The ends lost 1 base at V and 10 bases at J; junction bases unmatched: 5. The CDR3 extends over 14 amino acids. The CDR3 sequence: CAWSASGGVREQFF. CDR3 nucleotides: TGTGCCTGGAGTGCTAGCGGGGGGGTTAGGGAGCAGTTCTTC.

The V gene is TRBV6-5, the J gene TRBJ1-2; D is possibly TRBD1 (6 bases). Germline-derived CDR1 and CDR2 are MNHEY and SVGAGI. V was trimmed by 6 bases and J by 6 bases, leaving 11 bases between them. The CDR3 contains 12 residues. CDR3 region: CASRRGGDGYTF. CDR3 coding DNA: TGTGCCAGCAGGCGAGGGGGGGATGGCTACACCTTC.

The chain uses TRBV7-6 and TRBJ2-3; the match to TRBD2 covers 9 bases. Trimming took 3 bases from V and 3 from J; bases not matched to a gene: 4. Germline CDR1 SGHVS, CDR2 FNYEAQ. There are 15 residues in the CDR3. The CDR3 coding sequence is TGTGCCAGCAGCTTGGCTAGCGGGGTAACAGATACGCAGTATTTT. It is translated as CASSLASGVTDTQYF. Together with reference TRBV7-6 and TRBJ2-3, the CDR3 gives the full variable domain: GAGVSQSPRYKVTKRGQDVALRCDPISGHVSLYWYRQALGQGPEFLTYFNYEAQQDKSGLPNDRFSAERPEGSISTLTIQRTEQRDSAMYRCASSLASGVTDTQYFGPGTRLTVL.

The chain uses TRBV6-2 or TRBV6-3 and TRBJ1-1; TRBD1 matches at 7 bases. CDR1 and CDR2 (germline): MNHEY, SVGEGT. Trimming took 2 bases from V and 7 from J; bases not matched to a gene: 4. The CDR3 is 13 amino acids. DNA of the CDR3: TGTGCCAGCAGTTACAAGGGGGCCAGTGAAGCTTTCTTT. Amino acids: CASSYKGASEAFF.

J is TRBJ1-3 and V is TRBV2, with D hard to call. The CDR3 is 12 residues long. V dropped 4 bases and J dropped 4 bases, with 5 bases sitting between them. Germline CDR1 reads SNHLY; CDR2 reads FYNNEI. The DNA for the CDR3 is TGTGCCAGCAGTGTCGAGGGAAACACCATATATTTT. Amino acid sequence: CASSVEGNTIYF.

The rearrangement links TRBV11-2 to TRBJ2-1; D call uncertain. The CDR3 runs 13 residues. Trimming left V 5 bases short and J 0 bases short, with 5 bases between. Germline CDR1 and CDR2: SGHAT and FQNNGV. In DNA form, the CDR3 reads TGTGCCAGCAGCCCGTCCTCCTACAATGAGCAGTTCTTC. This encodes CASSPSSYNEQFF. Drawing the rest from reference TRBV11-2 and TRBJ2-1, the complete variable domain is EAGVAQSPRYKIIEKRQSVAFWCNPISGHATLYWYQQILGQGPKLLIQFQNNGVVDDSQLPKDRFSAERLKGVDSTLKIQPAKLEDSAVYLCASSPSSYNEQFFGPGTRLTVL.

V is TRBV6-1 and J is TRBJ1-3, with unresolved D. Germline lookup yields CDR1 MNHNS and CDR2 SASEGT. The CDR3 is 13 residues long. V was trimmed by 3 bases and J by 4 bases, leaving 7 bases between them. DNA for the CDR3: TGTGCCAGCAGTGATTCTATCGGAAACACCATATATTTT. This codes for CASSDSIGNTIYF.

The chain is built from TRBV6-5 and TRBJ1-1; D is unclear. CDR3 length: 12 amino acids. Germline CDR1 reads MNHEY; CDR2 reads SVGAGI. V lost 11 bases and J 5 bases, leaving 15 bases between the germline ends. CDR3: CASLEVSTEAFF. The CDR3 DNA is TGTGCCTCCCTGGAGGTCTCGACTGAAGCTTTCTTT.

This clone was detected a few times. This chain uses TRBV5-1 with TRBJ1-4, with D tentatively TRBD1 (6 bases). The germline CDR1 and CDR2 sequences are SGHRS and YFSETQ. The CDR3 consists of 14 residues. V lost 4 bases to trimming and J lost 6 bases, with 13 bases between them. The CDR3 reads CASSRQGQDEKLFF. The CDR3 DNA sequence: TGCGCCAGCAGCCGTCAGGGGCAGGATGAAAAACTGTTTTTT.

In nucleotides, the CDR3 is TGTGCCAGCAGCGAGGGGTGGGACACAGATACGCAGTATTTT. Amino acids: CASSEGWDTDTQYF. V is TRBV9 and J is TRBJ2-3; possibly TRBD1 for D (5 bases). The CDR3 contains 14 residues. The V gene's germline CDR1 is SGDLS and CDR2 YYNGEE. V was cut by 3 bases and J by 2 bases, with 10 bases left in between.

In DNA, the CDR3 is TGTGCCAGCAGTTTCTTACAGGGTCTCTATGGCTACACCTTC. Its protein product is CASSFLQGLYGYTF. The chain recombines TRBV6-5 with TRBJ1-2; TRBD1 might be the D (6 bases). The germline CDR1 and CDR2 sequences are MNHEY and SVGAGI. V lost 4 bases, J lost 4 bases, and 13 bases lay in between. This CDR3 comprises 14 residues.

The chain joins TRBV6-2 or TRBV6-3 to TRBJ1-2, with 8 nucleotides matching TRBD1. This CDR3 comprises 15 residues. Germline CDR1 MNHEY, CDR2 SVGEGT. J was trimmed by 5 bases and V by 4 bases; bases with no gene match: 9. The CDR3 loop reads CASSSRQGTVYGYTF. CDR3 bases: TGTGCCAGCAGTTCGCGACAGGGGACGGTATATGGCTACACCTTC.

The chain carries TRBV11-1 and TRBJ2-1; 7 nucleotides align to TRBD1. The CDR3 contains 13 residues. Germline-derived CDR1 and CDR2 are SGHAT and FQDESV (reference sequence). J gave up 5 bases and V 3 bases, and 1 base lay outside the gene matches. Here the CDR3 DNA reads TGTGCCAGCAGCTTTGGGACAGACAATGAGCAGTTCTTC. Protein product: CASSFGTDNEQFF.

This chain uses TRBV10-1 with TRBJ2-1; no firm D call. Germline V lookup: CDR1 WNHNN, CDR2 SYGVQD (reference sequence). The V gene lost 5 bases and the J gene lost 8 bases, with 16 bases spanning the gap. The length of the CDR3 is 14 residues. For the CDR3, the DNA is TGCGCCAGCAGTCCGACCCGAGGTGGCCATGAGCAGTTCTTC. Amino acid sequence: CASSPTRGGHEQFF.

The V gene is TRBV2, the J gene TRBJ1-2; TRBD1 is a possible D gene (6 bases). Germline CDR1 is SNHLY and CDR2 is FYNNEI. The CDR3 is made up of 14 amino acids. The V end was cut by 5 bases, the J end by 7 bases, with 17 bases between. CDR3 region: CASSQISQGSGYTF. CDR3 DNA: TGTGCCAGCAGTCAGATAAGCCAGGGGTCTGGCTACACCTTC.